This T cell receptor (beta chain) was identified in a study of cytotoxic CD8 clonotypes in ibrutinib-treated CLL. V was pared by 4 bases and J by 1 base, with 11 bases between. Germline lookup yields CDR1 MRHNA and CDR2 SNTAGT. The CDR3 runs to 15 residues. Profiling relied on immunoSEQ multiplex PCR, and the TCRdb table lists in-frame clones only, not all of them. The data hold around 330,000 clones, with about 61% observed a single time. This clone was counted a few times. Its specificity is not known. General observations from the study: The times at which samples were taken varied between sustained-remission and progressing patients. On treatment, the uncommon public clonotypes contracted or remained stable. Clonality climbed at ibrutinib response, then dropped toward baseline at progression.

This TCR derives from a human donor with chronic lymphocytic leukemia. The sequencing here drew on PBMCs, taken after 36 months of ibrutinib treatment. The V gene is TRBV6-4, the J gene TRBJ2-1; D uncertain. CDR3 loop: CASSATQWSYNEQFF. The CDR3 DNA reads as TGTGCCAGCAGTGCTACCCAGTGGTCCTACAATGAGCAGTTCTTC.